Listed here are 21 T cell receptor beta chains from one sample, sequenced in a study of blood T cells in healthy people across ages. It was with a sample-barcoded 5' primer and a J-beta primer mix that a second PCR of roughly 7 to 12 cycles was run. TCRdb reprocessed the 5' RACE reads with MiXCR, giving one entry per CDR3 protein. This table holds some 800,000 distinct CDR3 sequences, 20% to 25% found once. The same data also went into a second study, on T cells of mothers and their children.

The sequencing sample was made of blood. Receptors originate from a boy younger than 18 in good health.

This clonotype was counted between two and nine times. The V call is TRBV28, the J call TRBJ2-7; 7 nucleotides match TRBD2. CDR3 length: 16 residues. CDR1 and CDR2 (germline): MDHEN, SYDVKM. V shed 5 bases, J shed 2 bases, and the junction held 12 bases outside the gene matches. This chain's CDR3 is CASSARGDGKPYEQYF. The CDR3, as DNA: TGTGCCAGCAGTGCTCGGGGGGACGGCAAGCCCTACGAGCAGTACTTC.

About this clonotype: Its ends do not fully match the called genes, so a read error is possible. This chain uses TRBV5-1 with TRBJ2-5; tentative D call: TRBD2 (5 bases). The CDR3 runs to 14 residues. Looked up from germline, CDR1 is SGHRS and CDR2 is YFSETQ. CDR3 in amino acids: CANSLERPQETQYF. The DNA for the CDR3 is TGCGCCAACAGCTTGGAGCGGCCCCAAGAGACCCAGTACTTC. Using reference TRBV5-1 and TRBJ2-5 for the parts outside the CDR3, the full variable domain is KAGVTQTPRYLIKTRGQQVTLSCSPISGHRSVSWYQQTPGQGLQFLFEYFSETQRNKGNFPGRFSGRQFSNSRSEMNVSTLELGDSALYLCANSLERPQETQYFGPGTRLLVL.

CDR3 coding DNA: TGTGCCAGCAGCCGGTTGGGACTAGCGGGTGAGCAGTTCTTC. Amino acids: CASSRLGLAGEQFF. This chain joins TRBV11-2 and TRBJ2-1; 12 bases match TRBD2. The CDR3 is 14 amino acids. The germline V gene has CDR1 SGHAT and CDR2 FQNNGV. After removal of 5 bases from V and 9 bases from J, the junction contained 5 bases not matched to a gene. The full variable domain, in which reference TRBV11-2 and TRBJ2-1 provide the parts outside the CDR3, is EAGVAQSPRYKIIEKRQSVAFWCNPISGHATLYWYQQILGQGPKLLIQFQNNGVVDDSQLPKDRFSAERLKGVDSTLKIQPAKLEDSAVYLCASSRLGLAGEQFFGPGTRLTVL.

This clonotype was seen a handful of times. The chain recombines TRBV5-1 with TRBJ1-1; 7 bases align to TRBD1. Germline lookup yields CDR1 SGHRS and CDR2 YFSETQ. The J segment lost 0 bases and the V segment lost 7 bases, leaving 6 bases of the junction unmatched. The CDR3 length is 14 residues. CDR3 sequence (DNA): TGCGCCAGCGGCCTGGGACAGATGAACACTGAAGCTTTCTTT. This gives the protein CASGLGQMNTEAFF.

This rearrangement joins TRBV20-1 to TRBJ1-1; D is unclear. Germline CDR1 and CDR2: DFQATT and SNEGSKA (reference sequence). The CDR3 has 12 amino acids. V lost 6 bases, J lost 1 base, and 9 bases lay in between. CDR3 sequence: CSAIQENTEAFF. CDR3 nucleotides: TGCAGTGCAATTCAAGAGAACACTGAAGCTTTCTTT.

V and J are TRBV7-3 and TRBJ2-5; no clear D. The CDR3 sequence is 16 residues long. The germline CDR1 and CDR2 sequences are SGHTA and FQGTGA. V shed 2 bases and J shed 1 base, with 14 bases lying between them. CDR3 sequence reads: CASSLGSGGAQETQYF. DNA of the CDR3: TGTGCCAGCAGCTTAGGCTCGGGCGGAGCCCAAGAGACCCAGTACTTC.

This clonotype was counted between two and nine times. V gene TRBV4-3 combines with J gene TRBJ2-2, with D hard to call. Trimming shortened V by 3 bases and J by 4 bases, and 12 bases separated the two germline ends. CDR3 length: 15 residues. Germline V gene lookup returns CDR1 LGHNA and CDR2 YSLEER. Here the CDR3 reads CASSHEVLGTGELFF. In DNA, the CDR3 is TGCGCCAGCAGCCATGAAGTTTTGGGCACCGGGGAGCTGTTTTTT.

The rearrangement links TRBV24-1 to TRBJ2-5, with 9 bases identical to TRBD1. The V gene end was trimmed by 3 bases and the J gene end by 6 bases; junction bases not matched to a gene: 7. Germline lookup yields CDR1 KGHDR and CDR2 SFDVKD. The CDR3 spans 15 residues. As DNA, the CDR3 is TGTGCCACCAGTGATCGGGGACAGGGTTTAAAGACCCAGTACTTC. Its protein is CATSDRGQGLKTQYF.

This clonotype was observed a handful of times. J is TRBJ2-7 and V is TRBV7-2; 14 nucleotides line up with TRBD2. The V segment lost 4 bases and the J segment 6 bases; nucleotides outside the gene matches: 5. The CDR3 runs 15 residues. From germline, CDR1 is SGHTA and CDR2 FQGNSA. Written as DNA, the CDR3 is TGTGCCAGCAGCTCTGGACTAGCGGGGGGAGGCGAGCAGTACTTC. Protein sequence: CASSSGLAGGGEQYF.

This rearrangement joins TRBV29-1 to TRBJ1-4; TRBD1 is a possible D gene (6 bases). Looked up from germline, CDR1 is SQVTM and CDR2 is ANQGSEA. Trimming stripped 6 bases from V and 7 bases from J, with 9 bases between. The CDR3 has 11 residues. Here the CDR3 reads CSVEDSEKLFF. The CDR3, as DNA: TGCAGCGTGGAGGACAGTGAAAAACTGTTTTTT.

This clonotype was detected a few times. This chain connects TRBV20-1 to TRBJ1-6, with 7 bases aligning to TRBD1. The trim removed 1 base at V and 10 bases at J, leaving 4 bases unmatched. This CDR3 is built from 13 residues. Germline assignment: CDR1 DFQATT and CDR2 SNEGSKA (reference sequence). The CDR3 region has the DNA TGCAGTGCTAGAGGGACAGGCATGTCACCCCTCCACTTT. Translation: CSARGTGMSPLHF.

V gene TRBV4-1 combines with J gene TRBJ2-5, with D maybe TRBD2 (5 bases). Trimming pared 0 bases from V and 5 bases from J, leaving 16 bases between. This CDR3 has 16 amino acids. CDR1 MGHRA and CDR2 YSYEKL come from the germline V gene. Here the CDR3 reads CASSQDPSGSGETQYF. In DNA, the CDR3 is TGCGCCAGCAGCCAAGATCCATCAGGCTCGGGGGAGACCCAGTACTTC.

This clonotype was detected a few times. J is TRBJ1-2 and V is TRBV7-9; the D is unclear. This CDR3 contains 14 residues. V lost 3 bases and J lost 0, with 8 bases in between. Looked up from germline, CDR1 is SEHNR and CDR2 is FQNEAQ (reference sequence). The CDR3 here is CASSFIGANYGYTF. CDR3 bases: TGTGCCAGCAGCTTTATTGGCGCTAACTATGGCTACACCTTC.

This clonotype was picked up a small number of times. This chain uses TRBV14 with TRBJ2-7; 9 bases fit TRBD1. Per the germline V gene, CDR1 is SGHDN and CDR2 is FVKESK. The CDR3 consists of 13 residues. V lost 2 bases, J lost 9 bases, and 5 bases stayed unmatched. In DNA form, the CDR3 reads TGTGCCAGCAGCCAAACCCCGGGACAGGGGCAGTACTTC. As protein: CASSQTPGQGQYF.

This clonotype was counted between two and nine times. The V and J genes are TRBV14 and TRBJ2-1; 8 bases are a match to TRBD2. Trimming removed 0 bases from V and 8 bases from J; junction bases left unmatched: 9. The germline CDR1 and CDR2 sequences are SGHDN and FVKESK. CDR3 length equals 16 residues. The CDR3 region has the DNA TGTGCCAGCAGCCAAGACGACTGGGCGGGAGGCTATGAGCAGTTCTTC. Residues: CASSQDDWAGGYEQFF.

This chain uses TRBV7-9 with TRBJ2-7, with 9 positions matching TRBD2. The length of the CDR3 is 14 residues. Germline loops: CDR1 SEHNR, CDR2 FQNEAQ (reference sequence). V gave up 5 bases and J gave up 5 bases; unmatched junction bases: 7. The CDR3 region is CASSPQRGADEQYF. For the CDR3, the DNA is TGTGCCAGCAGCCCACAGCGGGGGGCCGACGAGCAGTACTTC.

Only a few counts were recorded for this clonotype. The chain recombines TRBV27 with TRBJ2-5, with a weak D call TRBD1 (5 bases). The J call may not be correct, given that the DNA end is closer to TRBJ2-7. This CDR3 has 13 amino acids. CDR1 is MNHEY, CDR2 SMNVEV, per germline (reference sequence). CDR3 DNA sequence: TGTGCCAGCGCAATACAGGCGTACTACGAGCAGTACTTC. Translating gives CASAIQAYYEQYF.

This clonotype was seen a handful of times. The J gene is TRBJ2-1, the V gene TRBV7-2, with D perhaps TRBD2 (5 bases). The CDR3 runs 15 residues. Trimming pared 5 bases from V and 1 base from J, leaving 12 bases between. Germline assignment: CDR1 SGHTA and CDR2 FQGNSA. CDR3 in DNA: TGTGCCAGCAGCAAAAGCGGCTTTTCCTACAATGAGCAGTTCTTC. This gives the protein CASSKSGFSYNEQFF.

The chain recombines TRBV12-3 or TRBV12-4 with TRBJ1-4; 9 bases fit TRBD1. V gave up 5 bases and J gave up 6 bases; unmatched junction bases: 10. This CDR3 spans 16 amino acids. The CDR3 loop is CASSPINRGPDEKLFF. CDR3 bases: TGTGCCAGCAGTCCCATAAACAGGGGGCCTGATGAAAAACTGTTTTTT.

This clonotype was seen a few times. This chain joins TRBV12-3 or TRBV12-4 and TRBJ2-5; either TRBD1 or TRBD2 may supply D (5 bases each). The V and J ends lost 5 bases and 5 bases respectively, with 15 bases between them. The CDR3 has 14 amino acids. The CDR3 is CASSRPGLAETQYF. Written as DNA, the CDR3 is TGTGCCAGCAGTCGGCCGGGGCTAGCCGAGACCCAGTACTTC.

V usage is TRBV27 and J usage is TRBJ2-4; TRBD1 matches 7 bases. V lost 3 bases to trimming and J lost 8 bases; unmatched junction nucleotides: 7. The V gene's germline CDR1 is MNHEY and CDR2 SMNVEV (reference sequence). The CDR3 totals 14 residues. The CDR3 coding sequence is TGTGCCAGCAGTTTCGGTCAGGGGGTGGACATTCAGTACTTC. Protein sequence: CASSFGQGVDIQYF.